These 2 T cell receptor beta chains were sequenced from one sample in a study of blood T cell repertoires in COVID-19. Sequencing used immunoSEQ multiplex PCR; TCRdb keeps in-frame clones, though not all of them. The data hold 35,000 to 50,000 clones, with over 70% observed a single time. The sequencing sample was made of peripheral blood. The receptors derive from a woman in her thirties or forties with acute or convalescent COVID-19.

CDR3 loop: CASSLGTEKLFF. The CDR3 nucleotides are TGTGCCAGCAGTTTAGGGACAGAAAAACTGTTTTTT. The J gene is TRBJ1-4, the V gene TRBV12-3 or TRBV12-4; tentative D call: TRBD1 (5 bases). V dropped 1 base and J dropped 8 bases, with 5 bases sitting between them. The CDR3 runs to 12 residues.

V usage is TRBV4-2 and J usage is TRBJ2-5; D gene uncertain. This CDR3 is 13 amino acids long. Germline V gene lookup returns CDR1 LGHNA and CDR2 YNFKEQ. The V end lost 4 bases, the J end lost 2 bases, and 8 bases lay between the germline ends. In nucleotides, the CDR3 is TGTGCCAGCAGCCCGAACTCACAAGAGACCCAGTACTTC. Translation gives CASSPNSQETQYF.